What follows are 2 T cell receptor beta chains derived from one specimen sequenced in a study of cytomegalovirus exposure and HLA in healthy donors. Vbeta (60) and Jbeta (13) primers were used in the PCR. Measured with immunoSEQ multiplex PCR; TCRdb has only the in-frame clones, and not every one. Of around 70,000 clones listed, about 78% were seen once; the top ten hold about 9.5%. The sample taken for sequencing was PBMCs. These TCRs come from a woman between 35 and 50 years old in good health and CMV-seropositive.

The sample holds one count of this clone. This chain connects TRBV2 to TRBJ2-6, with a possible D match to TRBD2 (6 bases). Deletions cut 6 bases from V and 1 base from J, with 13 bases between. CDR3 length: 16 amino acids. Germline CDR1 reads SNHLY; CDR2 reads FYNNEI. CDR3 in DNA: TGTGCCAGCAGGGGTGTGGGGGGTTCTGGGGCCAACGTCCTGACTTTC. Protein: CASRGVGGSGANVLTF.

This chain links TRBV7-2 with TRBJ2-1, with D hard to call. The CDR3 spans 14 residues. V was shortened by 1 base and J by 3 bases, with 7 bases between the two germline ends. The germline V gene has CDR1 SGHTA and CDR2 FQGNSA. This CDR3 is CASSLVAVYNEQFF. The DNA for the CDR3 is TGTGCCAGCAGCTTAGTTGCGGTCTACAATGAGCAGTTCTTC.